Shown below are 12 T cell receptor beta chains from a single sample sequenced in a study of blood T cell repertoires in COVID-19. Data came from immunoSEQ multiplex PCR; TCRdb stores just in-frame clones and leaves some out. The sample has about 230,000 clones, 80% to 90% seen once. The sequenced material came from peripheral blood. These TCRs come from a man between 45 and 60 years old with COVID-19, enrolled during active disease.

The chain employs TRBV29-1 and TRBJ2-7; the D is unclear. The CDR3 is 12 amino acids. Germline V gives CDR1 SQVTM, CDR2 ANQGSEA. V lost 6 bases and J lost 1, with 10 bases in between. CDR3 in amino acids: CSVLTKSYEQYF. Written as DNA, the CDR3 is TGCAGCGTGCTGACAAAATCCTACGAGCAGTACTTC.

This chain connects TRBV15 to TRBJ2-7; D is perhaps TRBD2 (5 bases). Germline CDR1 LNHNV, CDR2 YYDKDF (reference sequence). V was cut by 0 bases and J by 2 bases, with 14 bases left in between. This CDR3 region has 16 residues. The CDR3 is CATSREGGLRTYEQYF. The CDR3 DNA is TGTGCCACCAGCAGAGAAGGAGGTCTCCGAACCTACGAGCAGTACTTC.

The CDR3 coding sequence is TGTGCCAGCAGTGTAAGAGACAGGATCTATAATTCACCCCTCCACTTT. This gives the protein CASSVRDRIYNSPLHF. The genes are TRBV2 and TRBJ1-6; D is perhaps TRBD1 (6 bases). This CDR3 has 16 residues. CDR1 and CDR2 from the germline V gene are SNHLY and FYNNEI. With 4 bases removed from V and 3 bases from J, the gap between germline ends came to 13 bases.

The gene calls are TRBV7-2 and TRBJ2-5, with 10 nucleotides matching TRBD2. The CDR3 runs 16 residues. Germline lookup yields CDR1 SGHTA and CDR2 FQGNSA. Germline trimming cut 5 bases from V and 5 bases from J; bases unmatched to any gene: 11. The CDR3 is CASSPSAGTSEETQYF. The CDR3 nucleotides are TGTGCCAGCAGCCCATCCGCCGGGACTAGCGAGGAGACCCAGTACTTC.

The CDR3 spells CASSPGQGGEKLFF. The CDR3 DNA follows: TGCGCCAGCAGCCCCGGACAGGGTGGTGAAAAACTGTTTTTT. The rearrangement links TRBV5-1 to TRBJ1-4, with 8 nucleotides matching TRBD1. After removal of 4 bases from V and 7 bases from J, the junction contained 6 bases not matched to a gene. The CDR3 extends over 14 amino acids. Looked up from germline, CDR1 is SGHRS and CDR2 is YFSETQ. The variable domain in full, completed from reference TRBV5-1 and TRBJ1-4, reads KAGVTQTPRYLIKTRGQQVTLSCSPISGHRSVSWYQQTPGQGLQFLFEYFSETQRNKGNFPGRFSGRQFSNSRSEMNVSTLELGDSALYLCASSPGQGGEKLFFGSGTQLSVL.

V is TRBV25-1 and J is TRBJ2-6, with TRBD2 matching 7 bases. Germline lookup yields CDR1 MGHDK and CDR2 SYGVNS. This CDR3 has 15 residues. Trimming at V came to 7 bases and at J to 2 bases, leaving 5 bases not matched to a gene. CDR3 DNA: TGTGCCAGCACCCTCGGGAGGACTGGGGCCAACGTCCTGACTTTC. Its protein is CASTLGRTGANVLTF.

The chain recombines TRBV30 with TRBJ2-3; perhaps TRBD2 as D (6 bases). The germline CDR1 and CDR2 sequences are GTSNPN and SVGIG (reference sequence). The V end lost 1 base, the J end lost 4 bases, and 15 bases lay between the germline ends. The CDR3 is 15 amino acids. CDR3 nucleotide sequence: TGTGCCTGGAGTGGGATTGGGGGGAGAGCAGATACGCAGTATTTT. Protein product: CAWSGIGGRADTQYF.

The genes are TRBV9 and TRBJ2-1; 10 bases are shared with TRBD2. The CDR3 has 22 residues. Looked up from germline, CDR1 is SGDLS and CDR2 is YYNGEE. Germline trimming cut 4 bases from V and 0 bases from J; bases unmatched to any gene: 22. CDR3 region: CASSPSRGRLAGDDYSYNEQFF. For the CDR3, the DNA is TGTGCCAGCAGCCCATCTCGGGGGCGGCTAGCGGGAGACGACTACTCCTACAATGAGCAGTTCTTC.

The chain carries TRBV6-2 or TRBV6-3 and TRBJ2-5; 13 nucleotides match TRBD2. V was pared by 5 bases and J by 5 bases, with 14 bases of the junction left unmatched. Germline V gene sequence: CDR1 MNHEY, CDR2 SVGEGT. CDR3 length: 18 amino acids. This chain's CDR3 is CASSLRTSGGFSWETQYF. The CDR3 region has the DNA TGTGCCAGCAGTCTTCGGACTAGCGGGGGTTTTTCTTGGGAGACCCAGTACTTC.

The chain carries TRBV7-8 and TRBJ2-1, with 13 bases matching TRBD2. Per the germline V gene, CDR1 is SGHVS and CDR2 is FQNEAQ. The CDR3 extends over 16 amino acids. J was trimmed by 9 bases and V by 5 bases; bases with no gene match: 10. This chain's CDR3 is CASSPGLAGEWGEQFF. The DNA of the CDR3 is TGTGCCAGCAGCCCCGGACTAGCGGGAGAGTGGGGTGAGCAGTTCTTC.

In its sample, this clone was seen once. In DNA, the CDR3 is TGTGCCAGCAGCTTGGGGACTATATCCTACGAGCAGTACTTC. Translation gives CASSLGTISYEQYF. V gene TRBV5-6 combines with J gene TRBJ2-7; a weak D match, TRBD2 (6 bases). CDR1 and CDR2 (germline): SGHDT, YYEEEE. The CDR3 contains 14 residues. Trimming removed 0 bases from V and 1 base from J, with 8 bases in between.

In its sample, this clone was seen a few times. V is TRBV19 and J is TRBJ1-6, with D uncertain. Between the trimmed V and J ends, which lost 7 bases and 6 bases, there was a span of 16 bases. CDR1 and CDR2 (germline): LNHDA, SQIVND (reference sequence). This CDR3 contains 15 residues. The CDR3 loop is CASTPSSGSNSPLHF. The CDR3 coding sequence is TGTGCCAGTACCCCGTCGAGCGGGAGTAATTCACCCCTCCACTTT.